These 21 T cell receptor beta chains were all obtained from the same sample, sequenced in a study of molecular identifiers for immune sequencing clone quantification. TCRdb itself ran the PCR reads through MiXCR, one entry per CDR3 protein. Of just under 650,000 distinct CDR3 sequences listed, around 20% were seen once; the top ten hold approximately 0.9%. Sequencing was done on a sample of naive CD8+ T cells from blood, with Jurkat cell RNA spiked in. Indicated subset: FACS-sorted CD8+CD4-CCR7+CD45RA+ naive T cells. The receptors here all came from a human donor in good health. Some libraries in this study had Jurkat cell RNA spiked in.

This clonotype was detected ten times or more. J is TRBJ1-5 and V is TRBV13; the match to TRBD1 covers 8 bases. The CDR3 spans 15 residues. Trimming at V came to 5 bases and at J to 1 base, leaving 4 bases not matched to a gene. CDR1 PRHDT and CDR2 FYEKMQ come from the germline V gene (reference sequence). The CDR3 region has the DNA TGTGCCAGCAGCATTCGACAGGGGAGCAATCAGCCCCAGCATTTT. Protein: CASSIRQGSNQPQHF.

This clonotype was detected ten times or more. The CDR3 coding sequence is TGTGCCAGCAGCCAGGGACTAGCGGAAACAGATACGCAGTATTTT. Translating it yields CASSQGLAETDTQYF. The V gene is TRBV11-2, the J gene TRBJ2-3; 11 nucleotides agree with TRBD2. V lost 5 bases to trimming and J lost 3 bases; unmatched junction nucleotides: 4. The CDR3 length is 15 residues. The germline V gene encodes CDR1 SGHAT and CDR2 FQNNGV.

Of note for this clonotype: Just one base apart from a much larger clone, this may be a read error. This chain connects TRBV19 to TRBJ2-2; possibly TRBD2 for D (6 bases). CDR1 LNHDA and CDR2 SQIVND come from the germline V gene (reference sequence). The CDR3 covers 13 residues. The CDR3 loop is CASSITDTGGLFF. Written as DNA, the CDR3 is TGTGCCAGTAGTATAACGGACACCGGGGGGCTGTTTTTT.

This clonotype was seen at least ten times. The chain is built from TRBV6-1 and TRBJ2-7; D is tentatively TRBD1 or TRBD2 (5 bases each). This CDR3 has 16 residues. Germline CDR1 reads MNHNS; CDR2 reads SASEGT. V was shortened by 5 bases and J by 3 bases, with 20 bases between the two germline ends. CDR3 region: CASSLRAGTVNYEQYF. CDR3 DNA sequence: TGTGCCAGCAGTTTACGAGCCGGGACGGTAAACTACGAGCAGTACTTC.

This clonotype has at least ten counts. The chain uses TRBV13 and TRBJ2-7, with D tentatively TRBD2 (6 bases). From germline, CDR1 is PRHDT and CDR2 FYEKMQ (reference sequence). CDR3 size: 15 residues. The V and J ends lost 2 bases and 4 bases respectively, with 15 bases between them. The CDR3 protein is CASSLFGGAGYEQYF. CDR3 in DNA: TGTGCCAGCAGCTTATTCGGTGGGGCGGGGTACGAGCAGTACTTC.

This clonotype appeared a few times. The chain has TRBV6-1 and TRBJ1-2, with 9 bases matching TRBD1. Losses at the gene ends were 1 base for V and 6 bases for J; bases not matched to a gene: 3. This CDR3 comprises 14 residues. The germline V gene has CDR1 MNHNS and CDR2 SASEGT. The CDR3 coding sequence is TGTGCCAGCAGTGAAGTCGACAGGGGGGATGGCTACACCTTC. Protein sequence: CASSEVDRGDGYTF.

For this clonotype: With a much larger clone just one base away, this may be a read error. V is TRBV28 and J is TRBJ1-5; D uncertain. The CDR3 runs 17 residues. Germline CDR1 reads MDHEN; CDR2 reads SYDVKM. CDR3 sequence (DNA): TGTGCCAGCAGTTCACGATACAGCGTCAATAGCAATCAGCCCCGGCATTTT. It translates to CASSSRYSVNSNQPRHF. Drawing the rest from reference TRBV28 and TRBJ1-5, the complete variable domain is DVKVTQSSRYLVKRTGEKVFLECVQDMDHENMFWYRQDPGLGLRLIYFSYDVKMKEKGDIPEGYSVSREKKERFSLILESASTNQTSMYLCASSSRYSVNSNQPRHFGDGTRLSIL.

This clonotype was picked up one time. The chain recombines TRBV7-9 with TRBJ2-7; D may be TRBD1 or TRBD2 (6 bases each). The CDR3 extends over 14 amino acids. Germline V CDR1 and CDR2: SEHNR, FQNEAQ (reference sequence). V shed 9 bases and J shed 2 bases, with 17 bases lying between them. CDR3 nucleotide sequence: TGTGCCAGGAGTCTTTGGGGGGCGACCTACGAGCAGTACTTC. This codes for CARSLWGATYEQYF.

This clonotype was picked up many times. The V call is TRBV15, the J call TRBJ2-7, with D perhaps TRBD2 (5 bases). CDR3 length: 14 amino acids. V was shortened by 0 bases and J by 5 bases, with 11 bases between the two germline ends. CDR1 and CDR2 (germline): LNHNV, YYDKDF (reference sequence). The CDR3 reads CATSREEDGNEQYF. In nucleotides, the CDR3 is TGTGCCACCAGCAGAGAGGAGGACGGGAACGAGCAGTACTTC. The variable domain in full, completed from reference TRBV15 and TRBJ2-7, reads DAMVIQNPRYQVTQFGKPVTLSCSQTLNHNVMYWYQQKSSQAPKLLFHYYDKDFNNEADTPDNFQSRRPNTSFCFLDIRSPGLGDTAMYLCATSREEDGNEQYFGPGTRLTVT.

This clonotype was seen at least ten times. The chain is built from TRBV29-1 and TRBJ1-1; 7 bases are a match to TRBD1. The CDR3 contains 14 residues. CDR1 and CDR2 (germline): SQVTM, ANQGSEA. V gave up 4 bases and J gave up 0 bases; unmatched junction bases: 5. The CDR3 protein is CSVVDRDMNTEAFF. DNA for the CDR3: TGCAGCGTTGTTGACAGGGACATGAACACTGAAGCTTTCTTT.

The chain combines TRBV6-1 with TRBJ1-5; no clear D gene. V gave up 1 base and J gave up 0 bases, with 10 bases separating them. The CDR3 has 16 residues. Per the germline V gene, CDR1 is MNHNS and CDR2 is SASEGT. CDR3 bases: TGTGCCAGCAGTGAAGGCCTTCTCTATAGCAATCAGCCCCAGCATTTT. Protein sequence: CASSEGLLYSNQPQHF.

V gene TRBV7-9 combines with J gene TRBJ2-7; 8 bases agree with TRBD1. With V trimmed by 4 bases and J by 7 bases, 12 bases remained unmatched. CDR3 length: 15 residues. The germline CDR1 and CDR2 sequences are SEHNR and FQNEAQ (reference sequence). The CDR3 loop reads CASSYGQGKSVEQYF. For the CDR3, the DNA is TGTGCCAGCAGCTACGGACAGGGAAAGTCTGTAGAGCAGTACTTC.

The genes are TRBV5-1 and TRBJ2-7; 7 positions agree with TRBD2. The J call is uncertain, as TRBJ2-1 better fits the DNA end. The V gene's germline CDR1 is SGHRS and CDR2 YFSETQ. CDR3 length: 12 amino acids. CDR3 amino acids: CASTPTGGEQFF. The CDR3, as DNA: TGCGCCAGCACTCCGACGGGGGGAGAGCAGTTCTTC.

Turning to this clonotype: One end of the junction is discordant with germline, which a read error may explain. The chain uses TRBV5-3 and TRBJ2-7; D gene unclear. TRBV5-3 is flagged as an ORF with uncertain function. The CDR3 consists of 14 residues. The CDR3 DNA reads as TGTGCCAGCAGCCTGTTACCCGGCTCCTACAAGCAGTACTTC. Translating gives CASSLLPGSYKQYF.

This clonotype appeared many times. The chain couples TRBV28 to TRBJ2-5; TRBD1 matches 8 bases. This CDR3 region has 17 residues. CDR1 is MDHEN and CDR2 is SYDVKM in the germline V gene. Trimming took 6 bases from V and 3 from J; bases not matched to a gene: 15. The CDR3 DNA follows: TGTGCCAGCAGCCCTATTCACCCACGACAGGGGAAAGAGACCCAGTACTTC. Its translation: CASSPIHPRQGKETQYF. The variable domain in full, with the rest retrieved from reference TRBV28 and TRBJ2-5, is DVKVTQSSRYLVKRTGEKVFLECVQDMDHENMFWYRQDPGLGLRLIYFSYDVKMKEKGDIPEGYSVSREKKERFSLILESASTNQTSMYLCASSPIHPRQGKETQYFGPGTRLLVL.

The chain joins TRBV11-2 to TRBJ2-3; D perhaps matches TRBD2 (5 bases). The CDR3 is 16 amino acids. Germline CDR1 reads SGHAT; CDR2 reads FQNNGV. V lost 2 bases and J lost 8, with 20 bases in between. CDR3: CASSLYAGQSAGTQYF. DNA of the CDR3: TGTGCCAGCAGCTTATATGCGGGCCAGTCAGCAGGTACGCAGTATTTT.

As to this clonotype: Since a much larger clone is just one base distant, this may be a read error. The CDR3: CAASDRPGYGTDTQYF. The CDR3 DNA reads TGTGCCGCCAGTGATCGGCCGGGATACGGCACAGATACGCAGTATTTT. The chain combines TRBV24-1 with TRBJ2-3; possible D gene TRBD2, 5 bases. The germline CDR1 and CDR2 sequences are KGHDR and SFDVKD. The CDR3 is 16 amino acids.

The table lists this clonotype with many counts. The chain uses TRBV6-2 or TRBV6-3 and TRBJ1-1; 7 positions match TRBD1. V lost 10 bases to trimming and J lost 2 bases; unmatched junction nucleotides: 16. The germline CDR1 and CDR2 sequences are MNHEY and SVGEGT. The CDR3 is 16 amino acids. CDR3 residues: CATHVAGTELNTEAFF. CDR3 coding DNA: TGTGCCACCCACGTGGCCGGGACAGAGCTTAACACTGAAGCTTTCTTT.

This clonotype was counted at least ten times. The gene calls are TRBV20-1 and TRBJ2-1, with 7 bases aligning to TRBD2. V shed 1 base and J 2 bases; nucleotides not matched to a gene: 5. There are 15 residues in the CDR3. Per the germline V gene, CDR1 is DFQATT and CDR2 is SNEGSKA (reference sequence). The CDR3, as DNA: TGCAGTGCTAGAGGGGGCGGGAGAGCCTACAATGAGCAGTTCTTC. As protein: CSARGGGRAYNEQFF.

This clonotype was counted between two and nine times. The V gene is TRBV7-2, the J gene TRBJ2-5; D is unclear. Deletions cut 1 base from V and 3 bases from J, with 9 bases between. CDR3 length equals 14 residues. Germline CDR1 SGHTA, CDR2 FQGNSA. The CDR3 here is CASSLDFVEETQYF. The CDR3 bases are TGTGCCAGCAGCTTAGATTTTGTAGAAGAGACCCAGTACTTC.

This rearrangement joins TRBV10-3 to TRBJ1-3; D not certain. Germline CDR1 reads ENHRY; CDR2 reads SYGVKD. The CDR3 is made up of 17 amino acids. V was clipped by 3 bases and J by 1 base, with 16 bases between them. The CDR3 protein is CAISDPAASRSGNTIYF. CDR3 DNA sequence: TGTGCCATCAGTGACCCAGCGGCCTCCCGATCTGGAAACACCATATATTTT.